The clone carrying this T cell receptor (beta chain) was seen many times. Its antigen is as yet unknown. Synthesis of cDNA was carried out by template-switch 5'RACE. The reaction used 10-nucleotide random UMIs. MiXCR was run by TCRdb on the 5' RACE reads, yielding one entry per CDR3 protein. The sample records under 60,000 distinct CDR3 sequences, over 15% being singletons. These data are taken from a study of neurological immune-mediated disorders. Findings and caveats of the study: HTLV-1-associated myelopathy showed the most TCR clonal expansion; multiple sclerosis the least, below healthy controls.

Germline CDR1 is SGHRS and CDR2 is YFSETQ. The CDR3 is made up of 16 amino acids. V lost 0 bases to trimming and J lost 5 bases; unmatched junction nucleotides: 5. For the unsorted libraries, 2 million PBMCs stored at -80 C served as input. The chain recombines TRBV5-1 with TRBJ1-5; TRBD1 agrees at 10 bases. The receptor's source is a man aged 55 to 70 in good health. The specimen was PBMCs. CDR3 residues: CASSLDGQGDYQPQHF. DNA for the CDR3: TGCGCCAGCAGCTTGGACGGACAGGGGGATTATCAGCCCCAGCATTTT.